The TCR beta chain described here comes from a study of shared clonotypes between healthy human individuals. Findings and caveats of the study: The generation probabilities recorded for non-shared clonotypes fell below those of clonotypes shared by all four donors. Sampling covered nothing but blood. Tissue TCR repertoires likely differ from those found in blood.

It was CD45RO-negative cells, positively selected for CCR7, that made up naive CD8 cells, with terminally differentiated effector memory CD45RA+ cells excluded. Produced via immunoSEQ multiplex PCR; TCRdb's table is partial and in-frame only. The sample holds about 2.1 million clones, approximately 92% seen once. The CDR3 length is 13 residues. V lost 4 bases to trimming and J lost 0 bases, with 10 bases between them. Germline CDR1 reads SQVTM; CDR2 reads ANQGSEA. Points on this clone: Its target is not known.

The clonotype comes from a man aged 18 to 30 in good health. Some clones in this sample may be carry-over from other donors' samples. Specimen: naive CD8+ T cells from PBMCs. V and J are TRBV29-1 and TRBJ2-7, with D tentatively TRBD1 (6 bases). CDR3 DNA sequence: TGCAGCGTTGCCGCAGGGGACTCCTACGAGCAGTACTTC. Its translation is CSVAAGDSYEQYF.